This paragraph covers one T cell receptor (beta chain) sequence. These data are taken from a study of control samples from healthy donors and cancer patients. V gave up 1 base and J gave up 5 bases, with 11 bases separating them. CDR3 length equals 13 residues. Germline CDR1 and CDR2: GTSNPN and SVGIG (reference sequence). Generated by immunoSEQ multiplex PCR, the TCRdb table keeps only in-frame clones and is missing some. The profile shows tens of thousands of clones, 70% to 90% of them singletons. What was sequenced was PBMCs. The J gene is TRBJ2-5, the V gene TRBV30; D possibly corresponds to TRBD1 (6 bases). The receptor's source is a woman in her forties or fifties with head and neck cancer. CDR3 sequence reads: CAWSEWGLETQYF. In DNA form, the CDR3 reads TGTGCCTGGAGTGAATGGGGGCTGGAGACCCAGTACTTC.